This is a list of T cell receptor beta chains from one sample in a study of blood T cell repertoires in COVID-19. Sequencing used immunoSEQ multiplex PCR; TCRdb keeps in-frame clones, though not all of them. The sample gives approximately 300,000 clones, around nine tenths of which show up once; around 11% is in the top ten. The sequenced material came from peripheral blood. Source of these receptors: a woman between 25 and 40 years old with COVID-19, enrolled during active disease. The CDR3 runs from the conserved cysteine through the conserved F or W. A D gene is named only where the DNA matches it firmly. Clone size is not always given. Where it is, it says once, few, many or a class for expanded clones.

D: TRBD2
J: TRBJ2-7
size: once
V: TRBV4-1
DNA: TGCGCCAGCAGCCAAGCGTATAGCGGGAGGTTCTTTTACGAGCAGTACTTC
CDR3: CASSQAYSGRFFYEQYF

D: -
J: TRBJ1-1
size: -
V: TRBV7-9
DNA: TGTGCCAGCAGCCCTGGGCAGAACACTGAAGCTTTCTTT
CDR3: CASSPGQNTEAFF

D: -
J: TRBJ2-7
size: -
V: TRBV19
DNA: TGTGCCAGTAGTAGGAACAGCAACTACGAGCAGTACTTC
CDR3: CASSRNSNYEQYF

D: -
J: TRBJ2-5
size: -
V: TRBV3-1/TRBV3-2
DNA: TGTGCCAGCAGCCAAGCGAGGGAAAAGGGCCAAGAGACCCAGTACTTC
CDR3: CASSQAREKGQETQYF

D: -
J: TRBJ1-5
size: few
V: TRBV4-1
DNA: TGCGCCAGCAGCCAAGTGAGCGGGCTGCCCCAGCATTTT
CDR3: CASSQVSGLPQHF

D: -
J: TRBJ1-1
size: -
V: TRBV6-5
DNA: TGTGCCAGCAGTACGGGTATTACCACTGAAGCTTTCTTT
CDR3: CASSTGITTEAFF

D: TRBD1
J: TRBJ2-7
size: -
V: TRBV29-1
DNA: TGCAGCGTGGCCGCCTTCGGACAGGGGTCCCACGAGCAGTACTTC
CDR3: CSVAAFGQGSHEQYF

D: -
J: TRBJ1-4
size: -
V: TRBV4-2
DNA: TGTGCCAGCAGCCAAGACGGTCCTAATGAAAAACTGTTTTTT
CDR3: CASSQDGPNEKLFF

D: TRBD1
J: TRBJ1-1
size: -
V: TRBV6-4
DNA: TGTGCCACTTCGGACAGGGAAGGCACTGAAGCTTTCTTT
CDR3: CATSDREGTEAFF

D: -
J: TRBJ1-1
size: -
V: TRBV19
DNA: TGTGCCAGTAGTAGGGGAACAGGGACCCTGAACACTGAAGCTTTCTTT
CDR3: CASSRGTGTLNTEAFF

D: TRBD2
J: TRBJ2-6
size: -
V: TRBV7-8
DNA: TGTGCCAGCAGCCCTCCGGGACTAGATTTTTCCGGGGCCAACGTCCTGACTTTC
CDR3: CASSPPGLDFSGANVLTF

D: -
J: TRBJ2-3
size: -
V: TRBV28
DNA: TGTGCCAGCAGCCCTGACAGGTGGGAATCCACAGATACGCAGTATTTT
CDR3: CASSPDRWESTDTQYF

D: TRBD2
J: TRBJ2-7
size: -
V: TRBV15
DNA: TGTGCCACCAGCAGGGACCAGCGGGGCTCCTACGAGCAGTACTTC
CDR3: CATSRDQRGSYEQYF

D: -
J: TRBJ2-4
size: -
V: TRBV28
DNA: TGTGCCAGCAGCGACCAGGGGTGGGCCAAAAACATTCAGTACTTC
CDR3: CASSDQGWAKNIQYF

D: TRBD1
J: TRBJ2-7
size: -
V: TRBV6-5
DNA: TGTGCCAGCACCTTAAGGGACAGGGGATTCTACGAGCAGTACTTC
CDR3: CASTLRDRGFYEQYF

D: -
J: TRBJ2-7
size: -
V: TRBV5-4
DNA: TGTGCCAGCAGTTCTCAGGTAACCTACGAGCAGTACTTC
CDR3: CASSSQVTYEQYF

D: -
J: TRBJ1-4
size: -
V: TRBV6-1
DNA: TGTGCCAGCAGTGAGCGAAGGGGGGAGGGAATTAATGAAAAACTGTTTTTT
CDR3: CASSERRGEGINEKLFF

D: TRBD1
J: TRBJ2-7
size: -
V: TRBV12-3/TRBV12-4
DNA: TGTGCCAGCAGGAGACAGGGCGAGCAGTACTTC
CDR3: CASRRQGEQYF

D: TRBD2
J: TRBJ2-5
size: -
V: TRBV6-6
DNA: TGTGCCAGCACCCTTGGGGCTAGCGGAACCCCGGAGACCCAGTACTTC
CDR3: CASTLGASGTPETQYF

D: -
J: TRBJ2-5
size: -
V: TRBV6-5
DNA: TGTGCCAGCAGTTACCTAGAGACCCAGTACTTC
CDR3: CASSYLETQYF

D: -
J: TRBJ2-7
size: -
V: TRBV28
DNA: TGTGCCAGCAGTCTGGACAGCCGCTACGAGCAGTACTTC
CDR3: CASSLDSRYEQYF

D: TRBD2
J: TRBJ2-5
size: -
V: TRBV11-2
DNA: TGTGCCAGCAGCCGCAGACTAGCGGACGACCAAGAGACCCAGTACTTC
CDR3: CASSRRLADDQETQYF

D: -
J: TRBJ1-4
size: once
V: TRBV2
DNA: TGTGCCAGCAGTGGGCAGGGGATACCTAATGAAAAACTGTTTTTT
CDR3: CASSGQGIPNEKLFF

D: -
J: TRBJ1-5
size: -
V: TRBV7-9
DNA: TGTGCCAGCAGCCCACGGGACATTAATCAGCCCCAGCATTTT
CDR3: CASSPRDINQPQHF

D: -
J: TRBJ1-3
size: -
V: TRBV5-8
DNA: TGTGCCAGCAGCTTTGGAGACCTCTCTGGAAACACCATATATTTT
CDR3: CASSFGDLSGNTIYF

D: TRBD1
J: TRBJ2-7
size: -
V: TRBV2
DNA: TGTGCCAGCAGTGACAGGGGGACCTACGAGCAGTACTTC
CDR3: CASSDRGTYEQYF

D: -
J: TRBJ1-2
size: -
V: TRBV5-4
DNA: TGTGCCAGCAGCCAGGAACACTTCCCTGACTATGGCTACACCTTC
CDR3: CASSQEHFPDYGYTF

D: TRBD1
J: TRBJ1-6
size: -
V: TRBV6-5
DNA: TGTGCCAGCAGTATGGGACAGCAAAATTCACCCCTCCACTTT
CDR3: CASSMGQQNSPLHF

D: TRBD2
J: TRBJ2-3
size: -
V: TRBV7-9
DNA: TGTGCCAGCAGCACCCGACTAGCGGTCACAGATACGCAGTATTTT
CDR3: CASSTRLAVTDTQYF

D: TRBD1
J: TRBJ2-7
size: -
V: TRBV5-5
DNA: TGTGCCAGCAGCTTCGACAGGGGGGTAACCTACGAGCAGTACTTC
CDR3: CASSFDRGVTYEQYF

D: TRBD1
J: TRBJ1-1
size: -
V: TRBV29-1
DNA: TGCAGCGTTGTAAAGGGGGCAGGGACTGAAGCTTTCTTT
CDR3: CSVVKGAGTEAFF

D: -
J: TRBJ2-5
size: -
V: TRBV6-2/TRBV6-3
DNA: TGTGCCAGCAGTTTGGAACAGGGCTTCACCCAGTACTTC
CDR3: CASSLEQGFTQYF

D: TRBD2
J: TRBJ2-1
size: -
V: TRBV10-3
DNA: TGTGCCATCAGTGAGCGGGAGGGGCTTGAGCAGTTCTTC
CDR3: CAISEREGLEQFF

D: -
J: TRBJ1-2
size: -
V: TRBV29-1
DNA: TGCAGCGTTGAAGGTTTTGACGGGGCTAACTATGGCTACACCTTC
CDR3: CSVEGFDGANYGYTF

D: -
J: TRBJ1-3
size: once
V: TRBV6-1
DNA: TGTGCCAGCAGTGAACCCAGGCTTGGAAACACCATATATTTT
CDR3: CASSEPRLGNTIYF